This is a list of T cell receptor beta chains from one sample in a study of cytomegalovirus exposure and HLA in healthy donors. Profiled with immunoSEQ multiplex PCR; TCRdb holds only in-frame clones, not every one. The data contain roughly 230,000 clones, around 80% of them seen just once; the ten biggest clones take up about 0.45%. Sequencing was carried out using PBMCs. All receptors come from a boy aged 5-17 years in good health and CMV-seronegative. CDR3s include the opening cysteine and the closing phenylalanine or tryptophan. A D gene is named only where the DNA matches it firmly. Size tells how often a clone was seen (once, few, many) or the class of an expanded clone, and some rows leave it out.

.	TRBV6-4	.	TRBJ2-3	TGTGCCAGCAGTAGGGCTAGCGGCACAGATACGCAGTATTTT	CASSRASGTDTQYF
.	TRBV27	TRBD1	TRBJ2-7	TGTGCTAGCATTCCCACCGCCCGGGACAGGGGCTACGAGCAGTACTTC	CASIPTARDRGYEQYF
.	TRBV30	.	TRBJ1-4	TGTGCCTGGAGTGTACGCGGGTCTAATGAAAAACTGTTTTTT	CAWSVRGSNEKLFF
.	TRBV5-4	.	TRBJ1-2	TGTGCCAGCAGCTTGGCTGGAGGGGTTCCCAGCTACACCTTC	CASSLAGGVPSYTF
.	TRBV4-2	.	TRBJ2-7	TGTGCCAGCAGCCAGACCCCAGCGGCGGACTACGAGCAGTACTTC	CASSQTPAADYEQYF
.	TRBV9	TRBD1	TRBJ1-2	TGTGCCAGCAGCGGGTGGGACAGGGGGCGATTTGGCTACACCTTC	CASSGWDRGRFGYTF
.	TRBV11-2	.	TRBJ2-7	TGTGCCAGCAGCTTAGCGTACGAGCAGTACTTC	CASSLAYEQYF
.	TRBV10-3	.	TRBJ1-2	TGTGCCATCAATTGGGAAACAGGGCGTAACTATGGCTACACCTTC	CAINWETGRNYGYTF
.	TRBV15	.	TRBJ1-1	TGTGCCACCAGCCCCCGTCGGGTTCAACGCGCTTTCTTT	CATSPRRVQRAFF
.	TRBV9	TRBD2	TRBJ2-3	TGTGCCAGCAGCAGGGGGACTAGCGGGGCAGATACGCAGTATTTT	CASSRGTSGADTQYF
.	TRBV7-2	TRBD1	TRBJ1-3	TGTGCCAGCAGCCCGGACAGGACTCTCCTTAGGGCATATTTT	CASSPDRTLLRAYF
few	TRBV5-1	TRBD1	TRBJ2-5	TGCGCCAGCAGCCGACAGGGCTGGGGAGAGACCCAGTACTTC	CASSRQGWGETQYF
few	TRBV11-2	.	TRBJ1-5	TGTGCCAGCAGCCTTGGCCTGAGCAATCAGCCCCAGCATTTT	CASSLGLSNQPQHF
.	TRBV11-1	.	TRBJ2-2	TGTGCCAGCAGCTTCGGGGGAACCGGGGAGCTGTTTTTT	CASSFGGTGELFF
once	TRBV15	.	TRBJ2-3	TGTGCCACCAGCAGACCCAATGCAGATACGCAGTATTTT	CATSRPNADTQYF
.	TRBV2	.	TRBJ2-7	TGTGCCAGCAGTCCCGAAGGTCCTAGCTCCTACGAGCAGTACTTC	CASSPEGPSSYEQYF
.	TRBV9	TRBD1	TRBJ1-5	TGTGCCAGCAGCGTCGGGACAGGGCGTCAGCCCCAGCATTTT	CASSVGTGRQPQHF
.	TRBV19	TRBD1	TRBJ1-4	TGTGCCAGTAGGACAGGGTATAATGAAAAACTGTTTTTT	CASRTGYNEKLFF
.	TRBV30	TRBD1	TRBJ1-1	TGTGCCTGGAGTCCCTACCCTGGCAGGGGGCAAAGATACACTGAAGCTTTCTTT	CAWSPYPGRGQRYTEAFF
.	TRBV5-1	.	TRBJ1-1	TGCGCCAGCAGCTTGGACAGGGTGAACACTGAAGCTTTCTTT	CASSLDRVNTEAFF
.	TRBV5-4	TRBD1	TRBJ1-1	TGTGCCAGCAGCCCTGGACAGGATTTAACGAACACTGAAGCTTTCTTT	CASSPGQDLTNTEAFF
.	TRBV28	.	TRBJ2-2	TGTGCCAGCAGTTCGGGACAAAACACCGGGGAGCTGTTTTTT	CASSSGQNTGELFF
.	TRBV7-8	.	TRBJ2-1	TGTGCCAGCAGCCCTTTATTAAACAATGAGCAGTTCTTC	CASSPLLNNEQFF
.	TRBV9	.	TRBJ2-2	TGTGCCAGCAGCGTGTACTCAGGGGCAGGCACCGGGGAGCTGTTTTTT	CASSVYSGAGTGELFF
.	TRBV10-2	.	TRBJ2-7	TGCGCCAGCAGTGAATACGCGGACAATTCCTACGAGCAGTACTTC	CASSEYADNSYEQYF
.	TRBV27	TRBD1	TRBJ1-4	TGTGCCAGCAGTTTATATGGGACAGAGAATGAAAAACTGTTTTTT	CASSLYGTENEKLFF
.	TRBV6-5	.	TRBJ1-2	TGTGCCAGCAGTTACTCGTTAGAGTCTCTCTATGGCTACACCTTC	CASSYSLESLYGYTF
.	TRBV5-1	.	TRBJ2-1	TGCGCCAGCAGCGCCGTAAAGAGAAAGGGACACATCCTATTTACTAGAGACAATGAGCAGTTCTTC	CASSAVKRKGHILFTRDNEQFF
.	TRBV7-9	TRBD1	TRBJ1-1	TGTGCCAGCAGCATGGGACAGGAGAGCACTGAAGCTTTCTTT	CASSMGQESTEAFF
.	TRBV9	TRBD1	TRBJ2-7	TGTGCCAGCAGCCCGGGGGTAGGACAGGGTGTTACGAGGGAGTACTTC	CASSPGVGQGVTREYF
.	TRBV5-1	TRBD1	TRBJ2-1	TGCGCCAGCAGCTTGGTCCCAGCCAGGGGGCTAGTTGAGCAGTTCTTC	CASSLVPARGLVEQFF
.	TRBV21-1	.	TRBJ2-1	TGTGGGCAGCAAGGGACTAGCGGATACAATGAGCAGTTCTTC	CGQQGTSGYNEQFF
.	TRBV4-1	.	TRBJ1-1	TGCGCCAGCAGCCAAGAGACGGGAAACACTGAAGCTTTCTTT	CASSQETGNTEAFF
.	TRBV30	TRBD1	TRBJ2-7	TGTGCCTGGAGTGTACAGGGGTACGAGCAGTACTTC	CAWSVQGYEQYF
.	TRBV11-3	TRBD1	TRBJ1-1	TGTGCCAGCAGCCCTCGACAGGGGGCCTCGAACACTGAAGCTTTCTTT	CASSPRQGASNTEAFF
.	TRBV10-3	.	TRBJ1-2	TGTGCCATCAAAGGACTCCAATCCAGTGGCTACACCTTC	CAIKGLQSSGYTF
.	TRBV7-6	TRBD1	TRBJ2-2	TGTGCCAGCAGCTCGCAGGGGGTCGGGGAGCTGTTTTTT	CASSSQGVGELFF
.	TRBV29-1	TRBD1	TRBJ1-2	TGCAGCGTTGAAGTTTCCGGGACAGGGGCCTATGGCTACACCTTC	CSVEVSGTGAYGYTF
.	TRBV7-8	TRBD1	TRBJ2-7	TGTGCCAGCAGCTTACCGAGGACAGGTCCCTACGAGCAGTACTTC	CASSLPRTGPYEQYF
few	TRBV9	TRBD1	TRBJ1-1	TGTGCCAGCATACCACAGGGGCCAGGGCGGACTGAAGCTTTCTTT	CASIPQGPGRTEAFF
.	TRBV29-1	TRBD1	TRBJ1-2	TGCAGCGTTGTTACGACGGGCGAAGAGACAGGGAAAGGCTATGGCTACACCTTC	CSVVTTGEETGKGYGYTF
.	TRBV2	.	TRBJ1-5	TGTGCCAGCAGTGAAGAACAGTTAGGTCAGCCCCAGCATTTT	CASSEEQLGQPQHF
.	TRBV27	TRBD1	TRBJ1-1	TGTGCCAGCAGTATACAGGGGGCTACCACTGAAGCTTTCTTT	CASSIQGATTEAFF
.	TRBV12-5	.	TRBJ1-5	TGTGCTAGTGGTTTCACCCTCCAGGGGACGCATTATAGCAATCAGCCCCAGCATTTT	CASGFTLQGTHYSNQPQHF
.	TRBV7-7	.	TRBJ1-1	TGTGCCAGCAGCCCGGGGTTGAACACTGAAGCTTTCTTT	CASSPGLNTEAFF
few	TRBV7-9	TRBD2	TRBJ2-1	TGTGCCAGCAGCTTAGTAGCGGGCGGATCGGGGGGGCAGTTCTTC	CASSLVAGGSGGQFF
.	TRBV5-5	.	TRBJ1-2	TGTGCCAGCAGCTTGGACGGGAGCTATGGCTACACCTTC	CASSLDGSYGYTF
few	TRBV5-4	.	TRBJ1-1	TGTGCCAGCAGCTTGGAGCCACCAAGAGGCACTGAAGCTTTCTTT	CASSLEPPRGTEAFF
.	TRBV27	TRBD1	TRBJ2-7	TGTGCCTGTCGACAGGGCTCATACGAGCAGTACTTC	CACRQGSYEQYF
.	TRBV7-9	TRBD2	TRBJ2-3	TGTGCCAGCAGACCCACACTAGCGGGGGACACAGATACGCAGTATTTT	CASRPTLAGDTDTQYF
.	TRBV5-1	.	TRBJ1-1	TGCGCCAGCAGCCGACGAGGGGGGGGGTACACTGAAGCTTTCTTT	CASSRRGGGYTEAFF